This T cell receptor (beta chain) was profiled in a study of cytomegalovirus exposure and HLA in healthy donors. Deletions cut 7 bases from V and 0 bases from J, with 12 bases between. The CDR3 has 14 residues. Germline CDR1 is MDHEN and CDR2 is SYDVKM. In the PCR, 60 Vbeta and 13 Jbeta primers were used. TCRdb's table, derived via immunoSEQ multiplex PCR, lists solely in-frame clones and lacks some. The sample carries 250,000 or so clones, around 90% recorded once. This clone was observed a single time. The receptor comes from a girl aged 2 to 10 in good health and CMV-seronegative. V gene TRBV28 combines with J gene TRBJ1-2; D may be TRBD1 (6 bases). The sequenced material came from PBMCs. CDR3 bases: TGTGCCAGCAAAAACAGGGCCTCTAACTATGGCTACACCTTC. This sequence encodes CASKNRASNYGYTF.